The text below deals with one T cell receptor (beta chain). This entry is derived from a study of identical twins. In germline, CDR1 is SGHAT, CDR2 FQNNGV. This CDR3 has 16 residues. Trimming cost V 5 bases and J 7 bases, with 23 bases left between them. TCRdb re-called the 5' RACE reads with MiXCR, one entry per CDR3 protein. The sample has some 900,000 distinct CDR3 sequences; approximately 13% are singletons. The data also belong to a second study, concerning yellow fever vaccine responses in identical twins.

This clonotype was obtained from a woman aged 18 to 35 in good health. The rearrangement joins TRBV11-2 to TRBJ2-5; D gene uncertain. Specimen: PBMCs. The CDR3 sequence: CASSPYPFDPPGTQYF. The DNA of the CDR3 is TGTGCCAGCAGCCCCTACCCTTTTGACCCGCCCGGGACCCAGTACTTC.